This TCR beta chain was sequenced during a study of OX40 agonist ivuxolimab in advanced cancers. About the study: Dose-escalation patients suffered from hepatocellular carcinoma, melanoma, renal cell or head and neck cancer. Cohort: 80% to 85% men, mean age 60, aged roughly 20 to 79. Study-wide results and limits: The antigen specificity of the peripheral T cells (those that were expanded) was not determined.

TCRdb keeps only in-frame clones here, not all; method: immunoSEQ multiplex PCR. The sample has 80,000 to 85,000 clones; under 90% are singletons. CDR1 and CDR2 (germline): DFQATT, SNEGSKA (reference sequence). V lost 2 bases and J 5 bases, leaving 6 bases between the germline ends. This CDR3 comprises 11 residues. This clone came up a few times. The antigen remains unidentified. In the same sample, other DNA sequences code for this CDR3. The TCR comes from an adult with an advanced solid tumor such as melanoma, head and neck, liver or kidney cancer. Specimen: CD4+ or CD8+ T cells sorted from blood, collected in a trial of the OX40 agonist ivuxolimab. The chain uses TRBV20-1 and TRBJ1-2; D gene unclear. The CDR3 DNA reads TGCAGTGCTAGACTTGATTATGGCTACACCTTC. This codes for CSARLDYGYTF.